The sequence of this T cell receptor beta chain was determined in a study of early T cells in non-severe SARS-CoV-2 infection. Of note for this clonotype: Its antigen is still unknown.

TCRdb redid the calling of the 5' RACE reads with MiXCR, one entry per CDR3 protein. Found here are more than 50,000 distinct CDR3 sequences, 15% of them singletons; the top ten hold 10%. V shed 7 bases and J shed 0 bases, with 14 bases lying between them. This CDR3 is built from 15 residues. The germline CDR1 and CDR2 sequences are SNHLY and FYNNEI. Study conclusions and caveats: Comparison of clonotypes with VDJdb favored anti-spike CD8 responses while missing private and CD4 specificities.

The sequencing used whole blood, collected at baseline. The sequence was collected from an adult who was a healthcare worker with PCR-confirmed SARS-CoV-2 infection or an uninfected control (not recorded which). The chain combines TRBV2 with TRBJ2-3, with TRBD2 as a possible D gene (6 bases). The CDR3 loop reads CASKLWGLSTDTQYF. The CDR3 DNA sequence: TGTGCCAGCAAGTTATGGGGACTGAGCACAGATACGCAGTATTTT. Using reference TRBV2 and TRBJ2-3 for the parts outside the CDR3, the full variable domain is EPEVTQTPSHQVTQMGQEVILRCVPISNHLYFYWYRQILGQKVEFLVSFYNNEISEKSEIFDDQFSVERPDGSNFTLKIRSTKLEDSAMYFCASKLWGLSTDTQYFGPGTRLTVL.